Listed below are T cell receptor beta chains from one sample, sequenced in a study of cytomegalovirus exposure and HLA in healthy donors. The protocol was immunoSEQ multiplex PCR, while the TCRdb copy is restricted to in-frame clones and leaves out a portion. The sample table includes 45,000 to 55,000 clones. Sequenced input: PBMCs. These receptors all stem from a woman aged 50 to 60 in good health and CMV-seropositive. Each CDR3 is given with its conserved first and last residue. D genes are given only for firm matches. The size entry is marked missing in some rows and otherwise reads once, few, many or a size class.

clone size | J gene | V gene | D gene | CDR3 protein | CDR3 DNA
NA | TRBJ2-7 | TRBV5-1 | TRBD1 | CASSLNRGLDEQYF | TGCGCCAGCAGCTTGAACAGGGGGCTCGACGAGCAGTACTTC
NA | TRBJ2-3 | TRBV9 | NA | CASSAEWDTQYF | TGTGCCAGCAGCGCTGAGTGGGATACGCAGTATTTT
NA | TRBJ2-3 | TRBV5-6 | NA | CASSLVVSGGDTQYF | TGTGCCAGCAGCCTGGTCGTTAGCGGTGGGGATACGCAGTATTTT
NA | TRBJ1-2 | TRBV19 | TRBD1 | CASSTTGGLLWGYTF | TGTGCCAGTAGTACGACAGGGGGCCTCCTCTGGGGCTACACCTTC
NA | TRBJ2-1 | TRBV27 | NA | CASSLQESYNEQFF | TGTGCCAGCAGTTTACAGGAATCCTACAATGAGCAGTTCTTC
NA | TRBJ1-2 | TRBV28 | NA | CASADSNYGYTF | TGTGCCAGCGCCGACAGTAACTATGGCTACACCTTC
NA | TRBJ2-7 | TRBV7-8 | TRBD1 | CASSLNRDRGGHEQYF | TGTGCCAGCAGCTTAAACCGGGACAGGGGTGGCCACGAGCAGTACTTC
NA | TRBJ1-6 | TRBV4-3 | TRBD1 | CASSLNPTGENSPLHF | TGCGCCAGCAGCCTAAACCCGACAGGGGAGAATTCACCCCTCCACTTT
NA | TRBJ2-7 | TRBV9 | NA | CASSGQGAYEQYF | TGTGCCAGCAGCGGGCAAGGAGCCTACGAGCAGTACTTC
NA | TRBJ1-2 | TRBV12-5 | TRBD1 | CASGLVAYRGPGGYTF | TGTGCTAGTGGTTTGGTGGCGTACAGGGGGCCTGGTGGCTACACCTTC
NA | TRBJ2-3 | TRBV5-1 | TRBD1 | CASSLVGDRVTDTQYF | TGCGCCAGCAGCTTGGTCGGGGACAGGGTAACAGATACGCAGTATTTT
NA | TRBJ1-5 | TRBV7-2 | NA | CASSLGTDNQPQHF | TGTGCCAGCAGCTTAGGGACAGATAATCAGCCCCAGCATTTT
NA | TRBJ2-2 | TRBV4-3 | NA | CASSQELNPSPGELFF | TGCGCCAGCAGCCAAGAACTCAATCCTTCCCCCGGGGAGCTGTTTTTT
NA | TRBJ1-2 | TRBV30 | TRBD1 | CAWTYRDRVSGYTF | TGTGCCTGGACTTATAGGGACAGGGTGTCTGGCTACACCTTC
NA | TRBJ1-6 | TRBV7-2 | NA | CASSLGVRSPLHF | TGTGCCAGCAGCTTAGGGGTGAGGTCACCCCTCCACTTT
NA | TRBJ2-2 | TRBV5-4 | NA | CASSTGTGELFF | TGTGCCAGCAGCACAGGGACCGGGGAGCTGTTTTTT
NA | TRBJ1-2 | TRBV19 | NA | CASSPTGVSLYGYTF | TGTGCCAGTAGCCCGACAGGCGTTTCCCTCTATGGCTACACCTTC
NA | TRBJ2-7 | TRBV6-1 | TRBD1 | CASSVTGGNYEQYF | TGTGCCAGCAGTGTGACAGGGGGAAACTACGAGCAGTACTTC
NA | TRBJ2-7 | TRBV30 | NA | CAWTGGGRHEQYF | TGTGCCTGGACGGGGGGCGGTCGGCACGAGCAGTACTTC
NA | TRBJ2-5 | TRBV28 | NA | CASSQRTVRETQYF | TGTGCCAGCAGTCAACGGACAGTAAGGGAGACCCAGTACTTC
NA | TRBJ2-1 | TRBV20-1 | NA | CTPQAGNEQFF | TGCACTCCTCAGGCCGGCAATGAGCAGTTCTTC
NA | TRBJ1-1 | TRBV5-1 | NA | CASSSLDSFEAFF | TGCGCCAGCAGCTCTCTGGACAGCTTTGAAGCTTTCTTT
NA | TRBJ2-7 | TRBV10-1 | TRBD1 | CASSWTGSYEQYF | TGCGCCAGCAGTTGGACAGGGAGTTACGAGCAGTACTTC
NA | TRBJ2-6 | TRBV19 | NA | CASSIQGSGANVLTF | TGTGCCAGTAGTATTCAGGGCTCTGGGGCCAACGTCCTGACTTTC
NA | TRBJ1-3 | TRBV19 | TRBD1 | CASSIQGERDTIYF | TGTGCCAGTAGTATCCAGGGGGAACGGGACACCATATATTTT
NA | TRBJ2-3 | TRBV5-5 | TRBD1 | CASSLVPQGNQPQYF | TGTGCCAGCAGCTTAGTCCCACAGGGGAATCAGCCCCAGTATTTT
NA | TRBJ2-5 | TRBV19 | NA | CASSTPGRGETQYF | TGTGCCAGTAGTACCCCGGGTCGCGGTGAGACCCAGTACTTC
NA | TRBJ1-1 | TRBV4-1 | TRBD1 | CASSPRATGRNTEAFF | TGCGCCAGCAGCCCCAGGGCGACAGGGAGAAACACTGAAGCTTTCTTT
NA | TRBJ1-2 | TRBV20-1 | NA | CSARVQGEYTF | TGCAGTGCTAGAGTACAGGGAGAATACACCTTC
NA | TRBJ2-7 | TRBV6-7 | TRBD2 | CASSDPGRFDNEQYF | TGTGCCAGCAGTGACCCCGGGAGGTTTGATAACGAGCAGTACTTC
NA | TRBJ2-3 | TRBV4-1 | NA | CASSQRVMGDTQYF | TGCGCCAGCAGCCAGAGGGTGATGGGAGATACGCAGTATTTT
NA | TRBJ2-2 | TRBV28 | NA | CASSLEALNTGELFF | TGTGCCAGCAGTTTAGAGGCACTCAACACCGGGGAGCTGTTTTTT
NA | TRBJ2-7 | TRBV19 | NA | CASSMYRSSEQYF | TGTGCCAGTAGTATGTATCGGTCGAGTGAGCAGTACTTC
NA | TRBJ1-5 | TRBV6-5 | TRBD1 | CASSHDRGNNQPQHF | TGTGCCAGCAGTCACGACAGGGGGAACAATCAGCCCCAGCATTTT
NA | TRBJ2-3 | TRBV27 | NA | CASSLQLSSQYF | TGTGCCAGCAGTCTACAGCTCTCATCGCAGTATTTT
NA | TRBJ2-5 | TRBV5-1 | NA | CASSLRTDQETQYF | TGCGCCAGCAGCCTAAGGACAGACCAAGAGACCCAGTACTTC
NA | TRBJ2-3 | TRBV20-1 | NA | CSASRADTQYF | TGCAGTGCTAGCAGGGCGGATACGCAGTATTTT
NA | TRBJ1-6 | TRBV5-1 | NA | CASSVDRLANSPLHF | TGCGCCAGCAGCGTCGACAGACTAGCGAATTCACCCCTCCACTTT
NA | TRBJ2-2 | TRBV25-1 | TRBD1 | CASSRQGTGELFF | TGTGCCAGCAGCCGACAGGGGACCGGGGAGCTGTTTTTT
NA | TRBJ1-1 | TRBV7-5 | NA | CARSPMVGDVVNTEAFF | TGTGCCAGAAGCCCTATGGTTGGAGATGTGGTGAACACTGAAGCTTTCTTT
NA | TRBJ2-1 | TRBV19 | TRBD2 | CASRSRSGGDYNEQFF | TGTGCCAGTAGGTCACGTAGCGGGGGGGACTACAATGAGCAGTTCTTC
medium-sized | TRBJ2-1 | TRBV6-5 | NA | CASRPGSGEQFF | TGTGCCAGCAGGCCCGGGAGCGGTGAGCAGTTCTTC
NA | TRBJ1-1 | TRBV19 | NA | CASSQDTPRHTEAFF | TGTGCCAGTAGCCAGGACACTCCCCGGCACACTGAAGCTTTCTTT
NA | TRBJ2-4 | TRBV5-1 | NA | CASSFEGGRNIQYF | TGCGCCAGCAGCTTCGAGGGGGGGAGGAACATTCAGTACTTC
NA | TRBJ2-3 | TRBV19 | NA | CASSSDITDTDTQYF | TGTGCCAGTAGTAGTGACATAACCGACACAGATACGCAGTATTTT
NA | TRBJ2-1 | TRBV18 | NA | CASSPSLLASSSDNEQFF | TGTGCCAGCTCACCTTCCTTACTAGCTTCGAGCTCCGACAATGAGCAGTTCTTC